Shown below are 24 T cell receptor beta chains from a single sample sequenced in a study of cytomegalovirus exposure and HLA in healthy donors. Primers: 60 Vbeta forward and 13 Jbeta reverse. Data came from immunoSEQ multiplex PCR; TCRdb stores just in-frame clones and leaves some out. Among a few hundred thousand clones listed, about 80% were seen once. Sequencing input: PBMCs. Source of these receptors: a woman aged 55-75 years in good health and CMV-seropositive.

This clone was observed a handful of times. The V and J genes are TRBV4-1 and TRBJ1-2; D not resolved. Per germline, CDR1 MGHRA and CDR2 YSYEKL. V was pared by 0 bases and J by 1 base, with 12 bases between. CDR3 length equals 16 residues. CDR3 amino acids: CASSQESRTLNYGYTF. The CDR3 DNA sequence: TGCGCCAGCAGCCAAGAATCGCGTACCCTTAACTATGGCTACACCTTC.

The chain is built from TRBV10-2 and TRBJ2-7; 8 bases match TRBD2. V dropped 6 bases and J dropped 5; count of bases not matched to a gene: 3. Per the germline V gene, CDR1 is WSHSY and CDR2 is SAAADI. The CDR3 is made up of 12 amino acids. In DNA, the CDR3 is TGCGCCAGCAGGCGGGAGGCCCACGAGCAGTACTTC. The encoded protein is CASRREAHEQYF.

The chain uses TRBV29-1 and TRBJ2-5; maybe TRBD2 (5 bases). The DNA end is a closer match to TRBJ2-7, so the J assignment may be wrong. Germline loops: CDR1 SQVTM, CDR2 ANQGSEA. The CDR3 extends over 12 amino acids. The CDR3 sequence: CSVSVGVYEQYF. DNA of the CDR3: TGCAGCGTTTCCGTCGGGGTCTACGAGCAGTACTTC.

To note about this clone: The sample carries other DNA sequences with the same CDR3. The chain has TRBV5-1 and TRBJ2-5; a weak D match, TRBD1 (6 bases). V lost 2 bases, J lost 5 bases, and 13 bases lay in between. Germline V CDR1 and CDR2: SGHRS, YFSETQ. This CDR3 region has 14 residues. CDR3 DNA: TGCGCCAGCAGCTTACAGGGCGTGGGGGAGACCCAGTACTTC. Protein: CASSLQGVGETQYF.

This clone was recorded a few times. The V call is TRBV6-6, the J call TRBJ1-3; D gene uncertain. Trimming left V 0 bases short and J 5 bases short, with 11 bases between. CDR1 is MNHNY and CDR2 is SVGAGI in the germline V gene (reference sequence). The length of the CDR3 is 15 residues. The CDR3 loop is CASSYSGGERNTIYF. The CDR3 DNA reads TGTGCCAGCAGTTACTCGGGTGGAGAGAGAAACACCATATATTTT.

V is TRBV12-5 and J is TRBJ2-7; 9 bases match TRBD1. The germline gives CDR1 LGHNT, CDR2 FRNRAP. This CDR3 region has 15 residues. The V gene end was trimmed by 5 bases and the J gene end by 5 bases; junction bases not matched to a gene: 10. The CDR3 sequence is CASGLPGTGTHEQYF. The CDR3 DNA reads as TGTGCTAGTGGTCTTCCAGGGACAGGGACCCACGAGCAGTACTTC.

This clone was counted a single time. The chain has TRBV11-2 and TRBJ1-2; TRBD1 is a possible D gene (5 bases). Germline CDR1 SGHAT, CDR2 FQNNGV. CDR3 size: 15 residues. V lost 2 bases to trimming and J lost 0 bases, with 10 bases between them. CDR3 loop: CASSLSQAANYGYTF. The CDR3, as DNA: TGTGCCAGCAGCTTATCACAGGCCGCTAACTATGGCTACACCTTC.

The V call is TRBV29-1, the J call TRBJ2-3, with 7 bases that match TRBD1. Trimming cost V 6 bases and J 5 bases; bases outside gene matches: 5. Germline V gene sequence: CDR1 SQVTM, CDR2 ANQGSEA. This CDR3 comprises 12 residues. The CDR3 region has the DNA TGCAGCGTAGGGACAGCTGGAGATACGCAGTATTTT. The encoded protein is CSVGTAGDTQYF.

This sequence joins TRBV10-2 and TRBJ2-1; 10 bases are a match to TRBD1. The CDR3 runs to 13 residues. Germline V gives CDR1 WSHSY, CDR2 SAAADI. Germline trimming cut 6 bases from V and 6 bases from J; bases unmatched to any gene: 2. CDR3 nucleotides: TGCGCCAGCAGAAGGACAGGGGGCAATGAGCAGTTCTTC. The encoded protein is CASRRTGGNEQFF.

The V call is TRBV6-1, the J call TRBJ1-1, with TRBD1 matching over 9 bases. Germline V gene lookup returns CDR1 MNHNS and CDR2 SASEGT. The CDR3 has 14 amino acids. Losses at the gene ends were 2 bases for V and 6 bases for J; bases not matched to a gene: 4. CDR3 residues: CASSEPGQGSEAFF. The CDR3 bases are TGTGCCAGCAGTGAACCGGGACAGGGCTCTGAAGCTTTCTTT.

V gene TRBV11-2 combines with J gene TRBJ1-5, with 7 bases that match TRBD1. Germline assignment: CDR1 SGHAT and CDR2 FQNNGV. The CDR3 totals 13 residues. With 4 bases clipped from V and 4 bases from J, the junction kept 1 base outside the gene matches. This chain's CDR3 is CASSSGQNQPQHF. The CDR3 nucleotides are TGTGCCAGCAGCTCGGGACAGAATCAGCCCCAGCATTTT.

This clone appeared a few times. At one boundary the junction diverges from the germline segment, which might be a read error. The gene calls are TRBV11-2 and TRBJ2-5, with 8 nucleotides matching TRBD2. The CDR3 spans 14 residues. Per the germline V gene, CDR1 is SGHAT and CDR2 is FQNNGV. CDR3 protein: CASTLAGHSETQYF. The DNA of the CDR3 is TGTGCCAGCACCTTAGCGGGACACTCGGAGACCCAGTACTTC. The full variable domain, completed using reference TRBV11-2 and TRBJ2-5, is EAGVAQSPRYKIIEKRQSVAFWCNPISGHATLYWYQQILGQGPKLLIQFQNNGVVDDSQLPKDRFSAERLKGVDSTLKIQPAKLEDSAVYLCASTLAGHSETQYFGPGTRLLVL.

V gene TRBV27 combines with J gene TRBJ2-5; 12 nucleotides agree with TRBD2. The germline gives CDR1 MNHEY, CDR2 SMNVEV (reference sequence). The V gene end was trimmed by 3 bases and the J gene end by 6 bases; junction bases not matched to a gene: 11. This CDR3 has 17 residues. The DNA for the CDR3 is TGTGCCAGCAGTTTCCTGCGACTAGCGGGAGAAGTAAAGACCCAGTACTTC. Protein product: CASSFLRLAGEVKTQYF.

The chain has TRBV27 and TRBJ2-7; TRBD2 matches 12 bases. The CDR3 is 15 residues long. With V trimmed by 8 bases and J by 3 bases, 8 bases remained unmatched. The germline V gene encodes CDR1 MNHEY and CDR2 SMNVEV (reference sequence). The CDR3 sequence: CASGAGLAGRYEQYF. The CDR3 DNA follows: TGTGCCAGCGGTGCGGGACTAGCGGGCCGCTACGAGCAGTACTTC.

The chain combines TRBV15 with TRBJ2-7; D is unresolved. Germline CDR1 and CDR2: LNHNV and YYDKDF (reference sequence). CDR3 size: 16 residues. Deletions cut 1 base from V and 3 bases from J, with 16 bases between. CDR3 amino acids: CATSRGIQTENYEQYF. The DNA for the CDR3 is TGTGCCACCAGCAGAGGAATCCAGACGGAGAACTACGAGCAGTACTTC. The whole variable domain, filled in from reference TRBV15 and TRBJ2-7, reads DAMVIQNPRYQVTQFGKPVTLSCSQTLNHNVMYWYQQKSSQAPKLLFHYYDKDFNNEADTPDNFQSRRPNTSFCFLDIRSPGLGDTAMYLCATSRGIQTENYEQYFGPGTRLTVT.

The CDR3 region has the DNA TGTGCCAGTTCGATCCAGGGAATCATGGACTATGGCTACACCTTC. Encoded protein: CASSIQGIMDYGYTF. The genes are TRBV19 and TRBJ1-2; possible D gene TRBD1, 5 bases. The V end lost 8 bases, the J end lost 3 bases, and 19 bases lay between the germline ends. CDR3 length equals 15 residues. From germline, CDR1 is LNHDA and CDR2 SQIVND (reference sequence). Complete variable domain (other parts from reference TRBV19 and TRBJ1-2): DGGITQSPKYLFRKEGQNVTLSCEQNLNHDAMYWYRQDPGQGLRLIYYSQIVNDFQKGDIAEGYSVSREKKESFPLTVTSAQKNPTAFYLCASSIQGIMDYGYTFGSGTRLTVV.

The gene calls are TRBV23-1 and TRBJ2-2; possibly TRBD1 for D (5 bases). TRBV23-1 is placed among ORFs of uncertain function. The CDR3 covers 18 residues. Trimming left V 8 bases short and J 5 bases short, with 27 bases between. The CDR3 loop is CASGWTRQSKGKTGELFF. In nucleotides, the CDR3 is TGCGCCAGCGGATGGACACGCCAGTCTAAGGGGAAGACCGGGGAGCTGTTTTTT.

V gene TRBV6-5 combines with J gene TRBJ2-7; no definite D call. The CDR3 covers 12 residues. Deletions cut 6 bases from V and 0 bases from J, with 6 bases between. Germline-derived CDR1 and CDR2 are MNHEY and SVGAGI. The CDR3 loop reads CASRQSSYEQYF. The CDR3 DNA reads TGTGCCAGCAGACAGAGCTCCTACGAGCAGTACTTC.

This chain connects TRBV5-5 to TRBJ2-7; 9 bases agree with TRBD2. Germline assignment: CDR1 SGHKS and CDR2 YYEKEE (reference sequence). The CDR3 extends over 15 amino acids. With V trimmed by 0 bases and J by 2 bases, 3 bases remained unmatched. CDR3 coding DNA: TGTGCCAGCAGCTTGGACCTAGCGGGAACCTACGAGCAGTACTTC. Its translation is CASSLDLAGTYEQYF.

The rearrangement uses TRBV5-1 and TRBJ2-7, with 7 bases aligning to TRBD1. CDR1 and CDR2 from the germline V gene are SGHRS and YFSETQ. The J segment lost 4 bases and the V segment lost 6 bases, leaving 13 bases of the junction unmatched. The CDR3 extends over 15 amino acids. The CDR3: CASTPVQGVRYEQYF. CDR3 sequence (DNA): TGCGCCAGCACCCCAGTCCAGGGGGTTAGGTACGAGCAGTACTTC.

A few counts support this clone. The CDR3 loop is CASGPGLNSPLHF. The CDR3 bases are TGTGCTAGTGGTCCCGGACTGAATTCACCCCTCCACTTT. This chain uses TRBV12-5 with TRBJ1-6; D call uncertain. CDR1 is LGHNT and CDR2 is FRNRAP in the germline V gene. This CDR3 is built from 13 residues. Trimming pared 5 bases from V and 7 bases from J, leaving 9 bases between.

The chain recombines TRBV5-1 with TRBJ2-7, with D perhaps TRBD2 (5 bases). Germline assignment: CDR1 SGHRS and CDR2 YFSETQ. The CDR3 runs to 15 residues. Trimming took 4 bases from V and 2 from J, leaving 16 bases between them. CDR3 amino acids: CASSITGVNPYEQYF. The CDR3 DNA reads TGCGCCAGCAGCATAACCGGGGTAAACCCCTACGAGCAGTACTTC.

The table lists this clone with a few counts. The chain recombines TRBV10-3 with TRBJ2-1, with TRBD2 matching over 14 bases. The CDR3 length is 15 residues. The V gene end was trimmed by 10 bases and the J gene end by 7 bases; junction bases not matched to a gene: 9. CDR1 is ENHRY, CDR2 SYGVKD, per germline. The DNA of the CDR3 is TGTGCCAGCAGCCAAGGGACTAGCGGGAGAAATGAGCAGTTCTTC. It encodes CASSQGTSGRNEQFF.

The chain has TRBV29-1 and TRBJ1-1; 8 bases line up with TRBD1. Per the germline V gene, CDR1 is SQVTM and CDR2 is ANQGSEA. This CDR3 is 13 amino acids long. The ends lost 5 bases at V and 0 bases at J; junction bases unmatched: 2. DNA for the CDR3: TGCAGCGTTTCGGGACAGGTGAACACTGAAGCTTTCTTT. Translation gives CSVSGQVNTEAFF.